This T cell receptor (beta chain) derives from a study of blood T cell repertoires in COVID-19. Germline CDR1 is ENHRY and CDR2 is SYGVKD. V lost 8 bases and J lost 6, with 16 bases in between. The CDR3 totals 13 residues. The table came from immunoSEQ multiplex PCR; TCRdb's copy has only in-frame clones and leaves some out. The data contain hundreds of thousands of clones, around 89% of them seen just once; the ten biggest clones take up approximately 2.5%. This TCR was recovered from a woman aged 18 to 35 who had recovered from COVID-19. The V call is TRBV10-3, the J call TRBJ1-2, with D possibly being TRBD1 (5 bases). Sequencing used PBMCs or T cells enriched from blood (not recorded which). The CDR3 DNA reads TGTGCCATCTGGGCGGGACCAATGAATGGCTACACCTTC. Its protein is CAIWAGPMNGYTF.